Reported below is one T cell receptor (beta chain). Read coverage stops 3 residues before the CDR3 terminus; the germline J gene supplies the remainder. Here immunoSEQ multiplex PCR was the method, and the copy in TCRdb shows in-frame clones only, minus some. The sample's table shows approximately 28,000 clones. The germline V gene encodes CDR1 SEHNR and CDR2 FQNEAQ (reference sequence). CDR3 length equals 12 residues. The data originate from a study of T cells in women clearing cervical HPV infection. The chain links TRBV7-9 to TRBJ1-2; the D is unclear. The sample taken for sequencing was blood buffy coat. The sequence derives from a woman between 18 and 70 years old with a cervical HPV16 infection that either progressed to CIN3+ or cleared (not recorded which). The CDR3 here is CASSSDSNDYTF. The DNA read from the CDR3 is TGTGCCAGCAGCTCGGACTCAAATGAC. Supplemented by reference TRBV7-9 and TRBJ1-2, the full variable domain reads DTGVSQNPRHKITKRGQNVTFRCDPISEHNRLYWYRQTLGQGPEFLTYFQNEAQLEKSRLLSDRFSAERPKGSFSTLEIQRTEQGDSAMYLCASSSDSNDYTFGSGTRLTVV.